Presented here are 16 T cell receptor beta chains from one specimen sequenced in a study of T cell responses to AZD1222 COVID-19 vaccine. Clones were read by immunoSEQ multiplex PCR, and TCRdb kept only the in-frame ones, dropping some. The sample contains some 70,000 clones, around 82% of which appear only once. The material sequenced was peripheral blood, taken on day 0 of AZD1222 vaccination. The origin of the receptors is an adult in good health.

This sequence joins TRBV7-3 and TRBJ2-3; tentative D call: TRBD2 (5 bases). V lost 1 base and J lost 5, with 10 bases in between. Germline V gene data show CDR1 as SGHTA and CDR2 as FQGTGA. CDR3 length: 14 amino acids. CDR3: CASSLMGEGDTQYF. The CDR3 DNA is TGTGCCAGCAGCTTAATGGGTGAGGGAGATACGCAGTATTTT.

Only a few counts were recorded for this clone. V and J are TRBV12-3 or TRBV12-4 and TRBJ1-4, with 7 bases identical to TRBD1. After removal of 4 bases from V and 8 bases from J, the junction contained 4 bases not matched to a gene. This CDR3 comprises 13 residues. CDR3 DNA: TGTGCCAGCAGTTCGGACAGGTGGGAAAAACTGTTTTTT. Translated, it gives CASSSDRWEKLFF.

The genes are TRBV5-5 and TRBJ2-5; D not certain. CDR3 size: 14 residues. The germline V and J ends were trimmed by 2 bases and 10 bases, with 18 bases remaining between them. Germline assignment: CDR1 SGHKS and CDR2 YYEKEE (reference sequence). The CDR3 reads CASSFISSRDNQYF. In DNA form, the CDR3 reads TGTGCCAGCAGCTTCATCAGCTCAAGAGATAACCAGTACTTC.

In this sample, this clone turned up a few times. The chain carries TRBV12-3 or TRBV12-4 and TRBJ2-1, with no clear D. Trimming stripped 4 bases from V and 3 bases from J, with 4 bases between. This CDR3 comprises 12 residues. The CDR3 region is CASSSVYNEQFF. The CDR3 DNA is TGTGCCAGCAGTTCGGTCTACAATGAGCAGTTCTTC.

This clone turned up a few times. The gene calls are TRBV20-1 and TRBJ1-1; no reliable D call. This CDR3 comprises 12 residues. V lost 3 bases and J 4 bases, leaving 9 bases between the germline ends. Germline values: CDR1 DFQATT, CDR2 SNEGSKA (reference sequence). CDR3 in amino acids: CSASIGSTEAFF. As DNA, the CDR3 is TGCAGTGCTAGTATAGGATCCACTGAAGCTTTCTTT.

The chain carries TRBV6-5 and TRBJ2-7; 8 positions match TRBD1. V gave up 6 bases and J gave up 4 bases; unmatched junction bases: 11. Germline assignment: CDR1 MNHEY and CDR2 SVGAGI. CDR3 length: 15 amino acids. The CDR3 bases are TGTGCCAGCAGCCGGGACAGGCGACGGATATACGAGCAGTACTTC. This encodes CASSRDRRRIYEQYF.

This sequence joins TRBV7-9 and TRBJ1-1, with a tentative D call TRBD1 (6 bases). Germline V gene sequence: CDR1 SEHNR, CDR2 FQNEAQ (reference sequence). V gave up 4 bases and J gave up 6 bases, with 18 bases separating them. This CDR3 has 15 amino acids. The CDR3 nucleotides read TGTGCCAGCAGCTCTGTGACAGGTCTTACCCCTGAAGCTTTCTTT. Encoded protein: CASSSVTGLTPEAFF.

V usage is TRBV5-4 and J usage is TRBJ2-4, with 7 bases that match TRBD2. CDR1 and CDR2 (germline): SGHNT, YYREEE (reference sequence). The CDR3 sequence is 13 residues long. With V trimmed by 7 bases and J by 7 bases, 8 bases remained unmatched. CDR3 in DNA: TGTGCCAGCTGGAAGGGAGGGACGAACATTCAGTACTTC. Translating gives CASWKGGTNIQYF. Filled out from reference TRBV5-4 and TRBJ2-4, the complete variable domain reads ETGVTQSPTHLIKTRGQQVTLRCSSQSGHNTVSWYQQALGQGPQFIFQYYREEENGRGNFPPRFSGLQFPNYSSELNVNALELDDSALYLCASWKGGTNIQYFGAGTRLSVL.

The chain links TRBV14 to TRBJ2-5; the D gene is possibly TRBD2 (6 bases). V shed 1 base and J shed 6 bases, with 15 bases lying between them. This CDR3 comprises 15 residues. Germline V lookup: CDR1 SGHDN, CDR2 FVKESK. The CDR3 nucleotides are TGTGCCAGCAGCCAAGCGGAGGCGGGGATTAAGACCCAGTACTTC. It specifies CASSQAEAGIKTQYF.

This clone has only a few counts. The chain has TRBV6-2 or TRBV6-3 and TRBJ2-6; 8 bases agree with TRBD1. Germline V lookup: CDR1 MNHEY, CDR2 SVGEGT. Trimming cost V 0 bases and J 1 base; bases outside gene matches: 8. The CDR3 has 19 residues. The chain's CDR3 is CASSYSRAGGASGANVLTF. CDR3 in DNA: TGTGCCAGCAGTTACTCGAGGGCAGGGGGCGCGTCTGGGGCCAACGTCCTGACTTTC.

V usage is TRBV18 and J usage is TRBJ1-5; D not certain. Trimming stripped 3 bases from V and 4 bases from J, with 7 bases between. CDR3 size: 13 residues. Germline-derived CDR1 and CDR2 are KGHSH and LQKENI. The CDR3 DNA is TGTGCCAGCTCACCGGAAGAAAATCAGCCCCAGCATTTT. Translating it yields CASSPEENQPQHF.

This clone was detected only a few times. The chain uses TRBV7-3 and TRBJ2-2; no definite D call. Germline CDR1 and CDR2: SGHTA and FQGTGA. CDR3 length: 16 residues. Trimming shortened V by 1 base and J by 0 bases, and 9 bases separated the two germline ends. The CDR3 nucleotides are TGTGCCAGCAGCTTAAGGGCAGCGTCGAACACCGGGGAGCTGTTTTTT. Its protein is CASSLRAASNTGELFF.

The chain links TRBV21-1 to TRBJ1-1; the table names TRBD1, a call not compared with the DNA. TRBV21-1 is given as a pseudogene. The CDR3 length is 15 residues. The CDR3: CASSSHRVWNTEAFF. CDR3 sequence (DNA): TGTGCCAGCAGCTCTCACAGGGTGTGGAACACTGAAGCTTTCTTT.

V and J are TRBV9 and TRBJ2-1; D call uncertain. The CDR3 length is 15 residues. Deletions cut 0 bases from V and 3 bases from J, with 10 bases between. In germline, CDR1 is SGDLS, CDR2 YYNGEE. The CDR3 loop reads CASSVGGSIYNEQFF. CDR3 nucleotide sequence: TGTGCCAGCAGCGTAGGTGGTAGCATCTACAATGAGCAGTTCTTC.

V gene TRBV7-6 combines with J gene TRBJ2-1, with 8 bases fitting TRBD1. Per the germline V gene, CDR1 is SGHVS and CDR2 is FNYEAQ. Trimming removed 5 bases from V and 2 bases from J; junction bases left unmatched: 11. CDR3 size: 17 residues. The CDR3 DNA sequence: TGTGCCAGCAGCCCAGACCCTAGGACAGGGACCTACAATGAGCAGTTCTTC. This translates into CASSPDPRTGTYNEQFF.

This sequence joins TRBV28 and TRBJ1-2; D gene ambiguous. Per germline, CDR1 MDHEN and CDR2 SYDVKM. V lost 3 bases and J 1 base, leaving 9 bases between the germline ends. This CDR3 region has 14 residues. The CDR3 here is CASSLMRDNYGYTF. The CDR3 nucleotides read TGTGCCAGCAGTTTGATGCGGGATAACTATGGCTACACCTTC.